The entry below gives a single T cell receptor (beta chain) sequence along with its context. This record belongs to a study of blood T cell repertoires in COVID-19. About the research overall: COVID-19 samples collected from the United States, Italy and Spain covered acute and convalescent phases. PBMCs, B-cell-depleted T cells, or T cells were the source of the cDNA or gDNA that made up the material.

As processed by the authors: Reference gene primer amplification gave nucleated cell count estimates. Sequencing used immunoSEQ multiplex PCR; TCRdb keeps in-frame clones, though not all of them. For V, J and clone size, that table is used; D and trimming come from the DNA. This repertoire shows roughly 70,000 clones, around 90% found once; its top ten account for over 10%. This receptor was identified in a human donor with active COVID-19. The donor label of this sample is uncertain. Sequencing input: peripheral blood.

CDR3 nucleotide sequence: TGTGCCACCAGTGATTTTGGAGGCGGGAACAATGAGCAGTTCTTC. Protein sequence: CATSDFGGGNNEQFF. V usage is TRBV24-1 and J usage is TRBJ2-1, with D possibly being TRBD2 (6 bases). CDR1 and CDR2 (germline): KGHDR, SFDVKD. With 1 base removed from V and 5 bases from J, the gap between germline ends came to 11 bases. This CDR3 comprises 15 residues.